These 19 T cell receptor beta chains originate from one sample sequenced in a study of blood T cell repertoires in COVID-19. Sequenced by immunoSEQ multiplex PCR; TCRdb stores in-frame clones only, minus some. The sample comprises under 300,000 clones, roughly 86% of which are singletons, and approximately 1% rests with the top ten. Sequencing used PBMCs or T cells enriched from blood (not recorded which). The receptors were sampled from a woman in her twenties or thirties who had recovered from COVID-19.

The rearrangement links TRBV28 to TRBJ1-2; 7 bases are a match to TRBD1. The trim removed 9 bases at V and 7 bases at J, leaving 14 bases unmatched. The CDR3 extends over 14 amino acids. Germline CDR1 is MDHEN and CDR2 is SYDVKM. CDR3 nucleotide sequence: TGTGCCAGTGTCCGGGACAGTGTCCTCCCTGGCTACACCTTC. Protein sequence: CASVRDSVLPGYTF.

The V gene is TRBV3-1 (or the pseudogene TRBV3-2), the J gene TRBJ1-6, with a tentative D call TRBD1 (5 bases). The CDR3 contains 16 residues. Trimming left V 2 bases short and J 7 bases short, with 15 bases between. Per germline, CDR1 LGHDT and CDR2 YNNKEL (reference sequence). CDR3 sequence reads: CASSQQRIGGNSPLHF. The DNA for the CDR3 is TGTGCCAGCAGCCAACAGCGTATCGGGGGAAATTCACCCCTCCACTTT.

The rearrangement joins TRBV7-6 to TRBJ1-5; 7 bases map to TRBD1. The germline V gene has CDR1 SGHVS and CDR2 FNYEAQ. The CDR3 loop spans 17 amino acids. V lost 1 base, J lost 0 bases, and 6 bases stayed unmatched. CDR3 DNA: TGTGCCAGCAGCTTAGGAGGAGGGGGCCGTAGCAATCAGCCCCAGCATTTT. This codes for CASSLGGGGRSNQPQHF.

This chain links TRBV9 with TRBJ1-2; TRBD1 matches at 9 bases. From germline, CDR1 is SGDLS and CDR2 YYNGEE. The CDR3 is 16 amino acids. After removal of 3 bases from V and 4 bases from J, the junction contained 10 bases not matched to a gene. As DNA, the CDR3 is TGTGCCAGCAGCGCACGCACAGGGGGCTCGATCTATGGCTACACCTTC. Translating it yields CASSARTGGSIYGYTF.

The chain joins TRBV11-2 to TRBJ1-1, with 9 positions matching TRBD1. This CDR3 has 14 residues. Per germline, CDR1 SGHAT and CDR2 FQNNGV. The V and J ends lost 1 base and 7 bases, in that order; junction bases with no gene match: 4. The CDR3 sequence is CASSLVGTGFEAFF. CDR3 nucleotide sequence: TGTGCCAGCAGCTTAGTAGGGACAGGGTTTGAAGCTTTCTTT.

The chain recombines TRBV28 with TRBJ1-2; 7 positions agree with TRBD1. The CDR3 sequence is 12 residues long. Per germline, CDR1 MDHEN and CDR2 SYDVKM. The junction had 4 bases not matched to a gene; V was cut back by 11 bases and J by 1 base. CDR3 nucleotides: TGTGCCGGACAGGACCATAACTATGGCTACACCTTC. Its translation: CAGQDHNYGYTF.

The chain uses TRBV19 and TRBJ1-2, with 7 bases aligning to TRBD1. Germline V gives CDR1 LNHDA, CDR2 SQIVND (reference sequence). Losses at the gene ends were 6 bases for V and 4 bases for J; bases not matched to a gene: 5. The CDR3 is 13 amino acids. CDR3 amino acids: CASRAGGRYGYTF. Written as DNA, the CDR3 is TGTGCCAGTAGGGCAGGGGGACGCTATGGCTACACCTTC.

V and J are TRBV18 and TRBJ1-2, with a weak D call TRBD1 (5 bases). The CDR3 consists of 18 residues. CDR1 is KGHSH and CDR2 is LQKENI in the germline V gene. V lost 3 bases and J lost 4, with 24 bases in between. This chain's CDR3 is CASSPLDTVGPGFYGYTF. DNA of the CDR3: TGTGCCAGCTCACCTTTGGACACGGTAGGGCCCGGATTCTATGGCTACACCTTC.

The table lists this clone with a few counts. The V gene is TRBV12-3 or TRBV12-4, the J gene TRBJ1-4; D uncertain. Trimming shortened V by 10 bases and J by 10 bases, and 19 bases separated the two germline ends. The CDR3 runs 13 residues. The CDR3 here is CANQVGLPRKLFF. The CDR3 nucleotides are TGTGCCAATCAGGTGGGCTTGCCACGAAAACTGTTTTTT.

This chain joins TRBV30 and TRBJ1-2, with 9 positions matching TRBD1. The germline gives CDR1 GTSNPN, CDR2 SVGIG (reference sequence). J lost 6 bases, V lost 5 bases, and 7 bases had no gene match. CDR3 length: 13 amino acids. The CDR3 sequence is CAWGTGLRNGYTF. CDR3 coding DNA: TGTGCCTGGGGGACAGGGTTGAGAAATGGCTACACCTTC.

This sequence joins TRBV7-6 and TRBJ1-1, with TRBD1 as a possible D gene (5 bases). The ends were cut back, 3 bases at V and 7 bases at J, with 12 bases in the middle. The CDR3 is made up of 13 amino acids. The germline V gene encodes CDR1 SGHVS and CDR2 FNYEAQ. In nucleotides, the CDR3 is TGTGCCAGCAGCTTGGGATTCAGGGATGAAGCTTTCTTT. Amino acids: CASSLGFRDEAFF.

This clone appeared once. This chain links TRBV2 with TRBJ2-6; possible D gene TRBD1, 5 bases. The germline gives CDR1 SNHLY, CDR2 FYNNEI. The CDR3 sequence is 13 residues long. The V end was cut by 6 bases, the J end by 8 bases, with 11 bases between. The CDR3 loop is CASSEQVSNVLTF. The CDR3 DNA reads TGTGCCAGCAGCGAACAGGTTTCCAACGTCCTGACTTTC.

This clone was recorded once. The chain recombines TRBV29-1 with TRBJ1-2; D is perhaps TRBD1 (5 bases). The CDR3 runs 13 residues. The germline V gene has CDR1 SQVTM and CDR2 ANQGSEA. Between the trimmed V and J ends, which lost 3 bases and 4 bases, there was a span of 12 bases. CDR3 region: CSVEESGGYGYTF. CDR3 in DNA: TGCAGCGTTGAGGAATCGGGGGGCTATGGCTACACCTTC. Complete variable domain (other parts from reference TRBV29-1 and TRBJ1-2): SAVISQKPSRDICQRGTSLTIQCQVDSQVTMMFWYRQQPGQSLTLIATANQGSEATYESGFVIDKFPISRPNLTFSTLTVSNMSPEDSSIYLCSVEESGGYGYTFGSGTRLTVV.

The chain couples TRBV18 to TRBJ1-2, with 9 bases lining up with TRBD1. V lost 5 bases, J lost 8 bases, and 6 bases stayed unmatched. Germline lookup yields CDR1 KGHSH and CDR2 LQKENI. The CDR3 runs 13 residues. In nucleotides, the CDR3 is TGTGCCAGCTCATCCAGGACAGGGGACGGCTACACCTTC. Protein sequence: CASSSRTGDGYTF.

The chain links TRBV27 to TRBJ2-7; D perhaps matches TRBD2 (6 bases). Germline-derived CDR1 and CDR2 are MNHEY and SMNVEV (reference sequence). CDR3 length equals 13 residues. V was clipped by 8 bases and J by 3 bases, with 14 bases between them. CDR3 nucleotides: TGTGCCAGCTTTTCCGGGGGTAGCTACGAGCAGTACTTC. Residues: CASFSGGSYEQYF.

This clone has a single count. This chain joins TRBV28 and TRBJ2-2, with D maybe TRBD2 (6 bases). V dropped 1 base and J dropped 4 bases, with 13 bases sitting between them. The CDR3 runs 16 residues. From germline, CDR1 is MDHEN and CDR2 SYDVKM. Here the CDR3 reads CASSLYRGWSTGELFF. CDR3 coding DNA: TGTGCCAGCAGTTTATATCGGGGGTGGAGCACCGGGGAGCTGTTTTTT.

The V call is TRBV27, the J call TRBJ2-5, with D tentatively TRBD1 (7 bases). This CDR3 has 16 amino acids. Germline-derived CDR1 and CDR2 are MNHEY and SMNVEV (reference sequence). V was cut by 0 bases and J by 3 bases, with 14 bases left in between. DNA of the CDR3: TGTGCCAGCAGTTTATCCGCGGGGACAGCAAAAGAGACCCAGTACTTC. It yields the protein CASSLSAGTAKETQYF.

In its sample, this clone was seen once. V is TRBV29-1 and J is TRBJ1-3; D unclear. The CDR3 covers 12 residues. CDR1 and CDR2 from the germline V gene are SQVTM and ANQGSEA. V was trimmed by 5 bases and J by 4 bases, leaving 9 bases between them. In DNA, the CDR3 is TGCAGCGTTAGGGAGAGGGGAAACACCATATATTTT. Translated: CSVRERGNTIYF.

This chain uses TRBV30 with TRBJ2-7, with TRBD2 identical over 9 bases. V gave up 2 bases and J gave up 2 bases; unmatched junction bases: 10. The CDR3 has 16 amino acids. Per germline, CDR1 GTSNPN and CDR2 SVGIG (reference sequence). CDR3 nucleotide sequence: TGTGCCTGGAGTATTCCAGGACTAGCGCGAGCCTACGAGCAGTACTTC. This gives the protein CAWSIPGLARAYEQYF.